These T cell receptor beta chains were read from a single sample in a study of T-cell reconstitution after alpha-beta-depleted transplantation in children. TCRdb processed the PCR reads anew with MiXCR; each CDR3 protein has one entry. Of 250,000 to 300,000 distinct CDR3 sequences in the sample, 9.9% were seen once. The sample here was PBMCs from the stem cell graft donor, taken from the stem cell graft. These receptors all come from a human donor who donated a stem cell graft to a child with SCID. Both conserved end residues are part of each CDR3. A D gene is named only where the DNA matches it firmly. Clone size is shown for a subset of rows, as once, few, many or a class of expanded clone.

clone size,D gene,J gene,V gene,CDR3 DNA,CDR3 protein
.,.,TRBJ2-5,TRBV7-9,TGTGCCAGCAGCCTTCTGATGGGGGCGCATGAGACCCAGTACTTC,CASSLLMGAHETQYF
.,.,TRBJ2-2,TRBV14,TGTGCCAGCAGACAAGTAGGACCCGGCGGGGAGCTGTTTTTT,CASRQVGPGGELFF
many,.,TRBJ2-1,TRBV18,TGTGCCAGCTCACCGACCCAGCAGGGGAACTACAATGAGCAGTTCTTC,CASSPTQQGNYNEQFF
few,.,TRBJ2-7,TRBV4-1,TGCGCCAGCAGCCACCTCTGGGTTTCCCCTTCCTACGAGCAGTACTTC,CASSHLWVSPSYEQYF
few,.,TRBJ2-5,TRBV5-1,TGCGCCAGCAGCTTGTTAGGGAATAACCAAGAGACCCAGTACTTC,CASSLLGNNQETQYF
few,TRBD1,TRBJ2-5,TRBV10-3,TGTGCCATCAGTGGGGAACAGGGGGCAGGAGAGACCCAGTACTTC,CAISGEQGAGETQYF
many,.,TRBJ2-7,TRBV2,TGTGCCAGCAGCGAAGGCGGGGACGAGCAGTACTTC,CASSEGGDEQYF
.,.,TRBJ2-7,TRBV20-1,TGCAGTGCCAACCCGCGGGCGGGACTCAGCTCCTACGAGCAGTACTTC,CSANPRAGLSSYEQYF
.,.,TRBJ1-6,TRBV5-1,TGCGCCAGCAGCCTGACCAGGGATGTGCATTCACCCCTCCACTTT,CASSLTRDVHSPLHF
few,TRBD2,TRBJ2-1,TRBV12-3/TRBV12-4,TGTGCCAGCAGTTTTCTCGCGGCTAGCGGGGGCGGTGAGCAGTTCTTC,CASSFLAASGGGEQFF
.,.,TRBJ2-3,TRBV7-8,TGTGCCACCGAAGCGGGCGGCACAGATACGCAGTATTTT,CATEAGGTDTQYF
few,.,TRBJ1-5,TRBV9,TGTGCCAGCAGCGTAGGGGTCAGGGTCGGTCAGCCCCAGCATTTT,CASSVGVRVGQPQHF
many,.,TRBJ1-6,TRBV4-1,TGCGCCAGCAGCCAAGTTATCAGGGACATTTCACCCCTCCACTTT,CASSQVIRDISPLHF
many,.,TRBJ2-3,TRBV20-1,TGCAGTGCTAGAGACCCTATCGATACGCAGTATTTT,CSARDPIDTQYF
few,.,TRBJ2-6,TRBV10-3,TGTGCCATCAGCGAGGGGGGGCGTGGGGCCAACGTCCTGACTTTC,CAISEGGRGANVLTF
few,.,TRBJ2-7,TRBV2,TGTGCCAGCAGGACCGGGTATAGCTCCTACGAGCAGTACTTC,CASRTGYSSYEQYF
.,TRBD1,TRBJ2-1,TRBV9,TGTGCCAGCAGCGTAGGGGGACAGGGGGCCAACAATGAGCAGTTCTTC,CASSVGGQGANNEQFF
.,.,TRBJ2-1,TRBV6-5,TGTGCCAGCAGTTACAGGCAGGGGTCCAATGAGCAGTTCTTC,CASSYRQGSNEQFF
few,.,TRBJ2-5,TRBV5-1,TGCGCCAGCAGCGGCCACACAGGTCTGGAGACCCAGTACTTC,CASSGHTGLETQYF
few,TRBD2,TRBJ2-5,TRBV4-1,TGCGCCAGCAGCCAAGAGAAGACTAGCGGGCAAGAGACCCAGTACTTC,CASSQEKTSGQETQYF
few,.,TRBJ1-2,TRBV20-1,TGCAGTGCTAGAAGAGGGGATCATGGCTACACCTTC,CSARRGDHGYTF
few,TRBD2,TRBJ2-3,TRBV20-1,TGCAGTGCAAAACTAGCGGGGGCCGCAACAGATACGCAGTATTTT,CSAKLAGAATDTQYF
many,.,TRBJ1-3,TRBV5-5,TGTGCCAGCAGCGTGACGGTCGGGAACACCATATATTTT,CASSVTVGNTIYF
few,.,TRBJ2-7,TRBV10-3,TGTGCCATCAGTGATTCCGGCAGGGATCACGAGCAGTACTTC,CAISDSGRDHEQYF
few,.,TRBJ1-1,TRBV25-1,TGTGCCAGCAGTGGGGTAGGGACGGTGAACACTGAAGCTTTCTTT,CASSGVGTVNTEAFF
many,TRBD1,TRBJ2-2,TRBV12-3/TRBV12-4,TGTGCCAGCACCCCACGACAGGGGAAAACCGGGGAGCTGTTTTTT,CASTPRQGKTGELFF
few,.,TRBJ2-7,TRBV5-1,TGCGCCAGCAGCACAACCTGGGGTCTAGGGTACGAGCAGTACTTC,CASSTTWGLGYEQYF
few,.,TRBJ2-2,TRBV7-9,TGTGCCAGCATCGGATGGAGGGGAAACACCGGGGAGCTGTTTTTT,CASIGWRGNTGELFF
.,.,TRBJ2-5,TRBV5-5,TGTGCCAGCAGCTTGACCCCAGCAGGGCCTCAAGAGACCCAGTACTTC,CASSLTPAGPQETQYF
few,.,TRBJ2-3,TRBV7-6,TGTGCCAGCAGCCCCATGTCGGGCGCAGATACGCAGTATTTT,CASSPMSGADTQYF
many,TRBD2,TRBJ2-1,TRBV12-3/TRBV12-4,TGTGCCAGCAGTCAAAGGACTAGCCGGGCCCACAATGAGCAGTTCTTC,CASSQRTSRAHNEQFF
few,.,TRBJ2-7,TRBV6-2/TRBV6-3,TGTGCCAGCAGCCGACTGGACAAATACGAGCAGTACTTC,CASSRLDKYEQYF
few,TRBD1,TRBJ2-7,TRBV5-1,TGCGCCAGCAGCCCCTGGGACAGGGGCTACGAGCAGTACTTC,CASSPWDRGYEQYF
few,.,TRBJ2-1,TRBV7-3,TGTGCCAGCAGCTTAACTTTGGGCGATGAGCAGTTCTTC,CASSLTLGDEQFF
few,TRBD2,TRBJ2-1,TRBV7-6,TGTGCCAGCAGCCCTAAAGCGGGGGGGGCCTACAATGAGCAGTTCTTC,CASSPKAGGAYNEQFF